This is a list of T cell receptor beta chains from one sample in a study of T cell changes during pregnancy in multiple sclerosis. Here immunoSEQ multiplex PCR was the method, and the copy in TCRdb shows in-frame clones only, minus some. The sample records some 50,000 clones, approximately 87% being singletons. The sample in question was peripheral blood, obtained in the first trimester of pregnancy. These receptors originate from a female donor in good health, enrolled as a control in a pregnancy study. Each CDR3 is given with its conserved first and last residue. Each record gives: V gene, J gene, D gene, clone size, CDR3 protein, CDR3 DNA. The D gene is left open where the match is weak. Some rows have no size entry. The others give once, few or many, or a class for an expanded clone.

TRBV19	TRBJ2-7	TRBD1	.	CASSGATGTGPGEQYF	TGTGCCAGTAGTGGAGCGACAGGGACCGGACCGGGCGAGCAGTACTTC
TRBV7-9	TRBJ1-2	.	.	CASSAAGNYGYTF	TGTGCCAGCAGCGCTGCCGGTAACTATGGCTACACCTTC
TRBV19	TRBJ2-1	TRBD2	.	CASTGGSGRAYNEQFF	TGTGCCAGTACCGGCGGGAGCGGGAGGGCCTACAATGAGCAGTTCTTC
TRBV15	TRBJ1-3	.	.	CATSRDSAGFGGNTIYF	TGTGCCACCAGCAGAGATTCCGCGGGTTTCGGTGGAAACACCATATATTTT
TRBV23-1	TRBJ1-5	.	.	CASRTPRGIGPNSNQPQHF	TGCGCCAGCAGAACACCAAGGGGGATAGGCCCTAATAGCAATCAGCCCCAGCATTTT
TRBV7-9	TRBJ2-5	TRBD2	.	CASTLVSGSTETQYF	TGTGCCAGCACCCTCGTCAGCGGGAGCACAGAGACCCAGTACTTC
TRBV5-8	TRBJ1-5	.	.	CASSLQDQPQHF	TGTGCCAGCAGCTTGCAGGATCAGCCCCAGCATTTT
TRBV27	TRBJ2-7	.	.	CASSSRTHSYEQYF	TGTGCCAGCAGTTCCCGGACTCACTCCTACGAGCAGTACTTC
TRBV6-5	TRBJ1-2	.	.	CASSYLSGAGYGYTF	TGTGCCAGCAGTTACTTATCGGGAGCGGGCTATGGCTACACCTTC
TRBV11-2	TRBJ2-1	.	.	CASSSVQGYNEQFF	TGTGCCAGCAGCTCGGTCCAGGGGTACAATGAGCAGTTCTTC
TRBV9	TRBJ2-2	.	.	CASSVAQTGELFF	TGTGCCAGCAGCGTAGCACAGACCGGGGAGCTGTTTTTT
TRBV9	TRBJ2-1	TRBD2	.	CASSLDLAVNEQFF	TGTGCCAGCAGCCTCGACCTAGCGGTCAATGAGCAGTTCTTC
TRBV5-6	TRBJ2-1	TRBD2	.	CASSSSGRAGEQFF	TGTGCCAGCAGCTCCAGCGGGAGGGCCGGTGAGCAGTTCTTC
TRBV25-1	TRBJ1-3	.	.	CASSEYEDNWGNTIYF	TGTGCCAGCAGTGAATATGAGGACAATTGGGGAAACACCATATATTTT
TRBV18	TRBJ2-5	TRBD1	.	CASSPTDRAETQYF	TGTGCCAGCTCACCAACGGACAGGGCAGAGACCCAGTACTTC
TRBV7-2	TRBJ2-2	TRBD2	once	CASSFFGGYTGELFF	TGTGCCAGCAGCTTTTTCGGGGGGTACACCGGGGAGCTGTTTTTT
TRBV30	TRBJ2-7	TRBD1	.	CAWSVRDRGRTYEQYF	TGTGCCTGGAGTGTCAGGGACAGGGGGCGGACATACGAGCAGTACTTC
TRBV20-1	TRBJ1-2	.	.	CSAPGVYGYTF	TGCAGTGCTCCAGGGGTGTATGGCTACACCTTC
TRBV4-2	TRBJ2-2	.	once	CASSQGQDIRNTGELFF	TGTGCCAGCAGCCAAGGCCAGGATATCCGAAACACCGGGGAGCTGTTTTTT
TRBV29-1	TRBJ2-1	.	.	CSVLAGYNEQFF	TGCAGCGTTCTTGCAGGGTACAATGAGCAGTTCTTC
TRBV4-1	TRBJ2-1	.	.	CASSQDNPSNEQFF	TGCGCCAGCAGCCAAGATAATCCCAGCAATGAGCAGTTCTTC
TRBV28	TRBJ1-5	.	.	CASGRDKAGQPQHF	TGTGCCAGCGGCCGGGACAAGGCGGGTCAGCCCCAGCATTTT
TRBV7-9	TRBJ2-1	TRBD2	.	CASSITSGNEQFF	TGTGCCAGCAGCATCACTAGCGGCAATGAGCAGTTCTTC
TRBV5-4	TRBJ2-7	TRBD2	.	CASSFRLAGPNYEQYF	TGTGCCAGCAGCTTCCGACTAGCGGGTCCAAACTACGAGCAGTACTTC
TRBV5-6	TRBJ1-2	TRBD1	.	CASSLATGGGLLGYTF	TGTGCCAGCAGCTTGGCGACAGGAGGGGGCCTATTGGGCTACACCTTC
TRBV6-1	TRBJ2-1	TRBD1	.	CASSEEGTGGNEQFF	TGTGCCAGCAGTGAAGAGGGGACAGGGGGAAATGAGCAGTTCTTC
TRBV6-6	TRBJ1-4	.	.	CASKQGSMGQKLFF	TGTGCCAGCAAACAGGGTTCCATGGGCCAAAAACTGTTTTTT
TRBV6-4	TRBJ1-1	.	few	CASSDRLWLGAGNTEAFF	TGTGCCAGCAGTGACAGGCTCTGGTTAGGGGCTGGGAACACTGAAGCTTTCTTT
TRBV10-2	TRBJ1-2	.	.	CASSFPLGEDYGYTF	TGCGCCAGCAGTTTCCCCCTCGGGGAAGACTATGGCTACACCTTC
TRBV5-4	TRBJ1-2	TRBD1	.	CASSSSLTGEHGYTF	TGTGCCAGCAGCTCCAGCTTAACAGGGGAACATGGCTACACCTTC
TRBV19	TRBJ2-5	.	.	CATGVWGKETQYF	TGTGCCACAGGGGTTTGGGGGAAAGAGACCCAGTACTTC
TRBV5-1	TRBJ2-2	TRBD2	.	CASSLTGTSLGELFF	TGCGCCAGCAGCTTGACCGGGACTAGCCTCGGGGAGCTGTTTTTT
TRBV12-5	TRBJ2-1	TRBD2	.	CASGLDFSGRTYNEQFF	TGTGCTAGTGGTTTGGATTTTAGCGGGAGAACCTACAATGAGCAGTTCTTC
TRBV5-4	TRBJ2-7	TRBD1	few	CASSLVRTGGDEQYF	TGTGCCAGCAGCTTGGTGCGGACAGGGGGCGACGAGCAGTACTTC
TRBV19	TRBJ2-3	.	.	CASSIAGESADTQYF	TGTGCCAGTAGTATAGCCGGAGAGAGTGCGGATACGCAGTATTTT
TRBV19	TRBJ2-5	TRBD1	.	CASSSSGGKVTQYF	TGTGCCAGTAGCTCATCAGGGGGCAAGGTGACCCAGTACTTC
TRBV11-2	TRBJ1-2	TRBD1	few	CASSARDSDVGYTF	TGTGCCAGCAGCGCTCGGGACAGTGACGTTGGCTACACCTTC
TRBV4-2	TRBJ2-1	.	.	CASSQSSVGGEQFF	TGTGCCAGCAGCCAGAGTTCGGTGGGGGGTGAGCAGTTCTTC
TRBV15	TRBJ2-2	TRBD2	.	CATSRDGTSGETGELFF	TGTGCCACCAGCAGAGATGGCACCAGCGGGGAAACCGGGGAGCTGTTTTTT
TRBV4-3	TRBJ2-7	TRBD2	.	CASSQDPGTSYEQYF	TGCGCCAGCAGCCAAGATCCCGGGACTAGCTACGAGCAGTACTTC
TRBV11-2	TRBJ1-5	.	.	CASSLDGHQVGAQHF	TGTGCCAGCAGCTTAGACGGACACCAAGTCGGAGCCCAGCATTTT
TRBV27	TRBJ2-5	.	.	CASSLSWTVGTQYF	TGTGCCAGCAGTTTATCCTGGACAGTGGGGACCCAGTACTTC
TRBV7-9	TRBJ2-5	.	.	CASSFRETQYF	TGTGCCAGCAGCTTCAGGGAGACCCAGTACTTC
TRBV5-1	TRBJ2-5	TRBD2	.	CASTRFGTGGTQETQYF	TGCGCCAGCACACGTTTTGGTACGGGGGGTACCCAGGAGACCCAGTACTTC
TRBV19	TRBJ1-2	.	.	CASTPSPDINYGYTF	TGTGCCAGTACTCCGTCTCCTGACATAAACTATGGCTACACCTTC
TRBV27	TRBJ1-2	.	few	CASSIGNAGYGYTF	TGTGCCAGCAGTATCGGGAATGCTGGCTATGGCTACACCTTC
TRBV9	TRBJ2-2	TRBD2	.	CASSVASGGANTGELFF	TGTGCCAGCAGCGTAGCTAGCGGGGGCGCGAACACCGGGGAGCTGTTTTTT
TRBV11-2	TRBJ2-1	TRBD2	.	CASSLLPSGKRNEQFF	TGTGCCAGCAGCTTACTCCCTAGCGGGAAAAGAAATGAGCAGTTCTTC
TRBV5-1	TRBJ2-5	TRBD2	.	CASSWRGGTSASTPETQYF	TGCGCCAGCAGTTGGCGAGGCGGGACTAGCGCATCCACCCCAGAGACCCAGTACTTC
TRBV5-1	TRBJ2-5	TRBD1	.	CASSYSGTGGETQYF	TGCGCCAGCAGCTACTCCGGGACAGGGGGTGAGACCCAGTACTTC
TRBV7-2	TRBJ2-1	.	.	CASSLKLGSYNEQFF	TGTGCCAGCAGCTTAAAACTAGGCAGTTACAATGAGCAGTTCTTC
TRBV4-2	TRBJ2-5	TRBD2	.	CASSQGEAGRQETQYF	TGTGCCAGCAGCCAAGGGGAAGCGGGGAGACAAGAGACCCAGTACTTC
TRBV7-7	TRBJ2-3	.	.	CASSPRPGMTQYF	TGTGCTAGCAGCCCACGGCCGGGAATGACACAGTATTTT
TRBV7-2	TRBJ2-1	TRBD2	.	CASTRRTSVDEQFF	TGTGCCAGCACCCGGCGGACTAGCGTGGATGAGCAGTTCTTC
TRBV28	TRBJ2-1	.	.	CASSLGPTRTGIEGDEQFF	TGTGCCAGCAGTTTAGGCCCCACACGAACAGGGATCGAAGGGGATGAGCAGTTCTTC